This is a list of T cell receptor beta chains from one sample in a study of blood T cell repertoires in COVID-19. The data were produced by immunoSEQ multiplex PCR, yet TCRdb's version contains in-frame clones alone and is incomplete. Found here are approximately 280,000 clones, approximately 85% of them singletons; the top ten hold roughly 11%. Sequencing used peripheral blood. The receptors shown here come from a woman aged 70-85 years with acute or convalescent COVID-19. CDR3s include the opening cysteine and the closing phenylalanine or tryptophan. Each record gives: D gene, J gene, V gene, clone size, CDR3 protein, CDR3 DNA. D genes are given only for firm matches. Part of the rows lack a size; the others show once, few, many or a class for expanded clones.

D gene: -
J gene: TRBJ1-1
V gene: TRBV7-9
clone size: -
CDR3 protein: CASKGGPANTEAFF
CDR3 DNA: TGTGCCAGCAAGGGGGGGCCTGCGAACACTGAAGCTTTCTTT

D gene: -
J gene: TRBJ1-5
V gene: TRBV6-5
clone size: -
CDR3 protein: CASGRDSDQPQHF
CDR3 DNA: TGTGCCAGCGGTCGGGACTCAGATCAGCCCCAGCATTTT

D gene: -
J gene: TRBJ1-5
V gene: TRBV11-2
clone size: -
CDR3 protein: CASSRDDRSNQPQHF
CDR3 DNA: TGTGCCAGCAGCCGAGATGACAGGAGCAATCAGCCCCAGCATTTT

D gene: TRBD1
J gene: TRBJ1-3
V gene: TRBV3-1/TRBV3-2
clone size: -
CDR3 protein: CASADRGTGNTIYF
CDR3 DNA: TGTGCCAGCGCGGACAGGGGGACTGGAAACACCATATATTTT

D gene: -
J gene: TRBJ1-2
V gene: TRBV21-1
clone size: -
CDR3 protein: CASSTGRTGGYGYTF
CDR3 DNA: TGTGCCAGCAGCACGGGGAGGACAGGGGGATACGGCTACACCTTC

D gene: -
J gene: TRBJ2-2
V gene: TRBV5-1
clone size: few
CDR3 protein: CASSLRAEPNTGELFF
CDR3 DNA: TGCGCCAGCAGCCTGAGGGCAGAACCGAACACCGGGGAGCTGTTTTTT

D gene: -
J gene: TRBJ1-3
V gene: TRBV5-5
clone size: -
CDR3 protein: CASSPLTGAGNTIYF
CDR3 DNA: TGTGCCAGCAGCCCTTTGACGGGGGCTGGAAACACCATATATTTT

D gene: -
J gene: TRBJ1-1
V gene: TRBV21-1
clone size: -
CDR3 protein: CASSKDQGLNTEAFF
CDR3 DNA: TGTGCCAGCAGCAAAGATCAGGGCCTGAACACTGAAGCTTTCTTT

D gene: -
J gene: TRBJ2-5
V gene: TRBV5-6
clone size: -
CDR3 protein: CASSLDRVQETQYF
CDR3 DNA: TGTGCCAGCAGCTTGGACAGGGTCCAAGAGACCCAGTACTTC

D gene: -
J gene: TRBJ1-2
V gene: TRBV7-9
clone size: -
CDR3 protein: CASSLQANYGYTF
CDR3 DNA: TGTGCCAGCAGCTTGCAGGCTAACTATGGCTACACCTTC

D gene: -
J gene: TRBJ1-2
V gene: TRBV6-1
clone size: few
CDR3 protein: CASSEPHGGAWINGYTF
CDR3 DNA: TGTGCCAGCAGTGAACCCCATGGGGGGGCCTGGATCAATGGCTACACCTTC

D gene: TRBD2
J gene: TRBJ2-1
V gene: TRBV7-2
clone size: -
CDR3 protein: CASSLGLAGGEQFF
CDR3 DNA: TGTGCCAGCAGCTTGGGGTTAGCGGGGGGTGAGCAGTTCTTC

D gene: -
J gene: TRBJ1-6
V gene: TRBV5-1
clone size: -
CDR3 protein: CASSQGFTNVNSPLHF
CDR3 DNA: TGCGCCAGCAGTCAGGGCTTCACCAACGTCAATTCACCCCTCCACTTT

D gene: TRBD1
J gene: TRBJ1-1
V gene: TRBV6-5
clone size: once
CDR3 protein: CASRPTGAVNTEAFF
CDR3 DNA: TGTGCCAGCAGACCCACAGGGGCCGTGAACACTGAAGCTTTCTTT

D gene: TRBD2
J gene: TRBJ2-7
V gene: TRBV4-1
clone size: -
CDR3 protein: CASSPNGLAGPDF
CDR3 DNA: TGCGCCAGCAGCCCAAACGGTCTAGCGGGGCCGGACTTC

D gene: -
J gene: TRBJ2-5
V gene: TRBV19
clone size: -
CDR3 protein: CASKGPGGVETQYF
CDR3 DNA: TGTGCCAGTAAGGGCCCCGGAGGGGTGGAGACCCAGTACTTC

D gene: -
J gene: TRBJ1-3
V gene: TRBV19
clone size: -
CDR3 protein: CASSMSGILVGNTIYF
CDR3 DNA: TGTGCCAGTAGTATGTCCGGAATTCTAGTGGGAAACACCATATATTTT

D gene: -
J gene: TRBJ1-5
V gene: TRBV12-5
clone size: -
CDR3 protein: CASGLVLGRVNQPQHF
CDR3 DNA: TGTGCTAGTGGTTTGGTACTCGGGAGGGTAAATCAGCCCCAGCATTTT

D gene: -
J gene: TRBJ1-2
V gene: TRBV5-4
clone size: -
CDR3 protein: CASSSGVGYGYTF
CDR3 DNA: TGTGCCAGCAGCTCAGGGGTCGGCTATGGCTACACCTTC

D gene: -
J gene: TRBJ2-7
V gene: TRBV6-5
clone size: many
CDR3 protein: CASRGGGEQYF
CDR3 DNA: TGTGCCAGCAGAGGAGGCGGCGAGCAGTACTTC

D gene: -
J gene: TRBJ1-3
V gene: TRBV15
clone size: -
CDR3 protein: CATSRQDSRSGNTIYF
CDR3 DNA: TGTGCCACCAGCAGACAAGACAGCCGCTCTGGAAACACCATATATTTT

D gene: -
J gene: TRBJ1-6
V gene: TRBV2
clone size: -
CDR3 protein: CASSDPPAGLHNSPLHF
CDR3 DNA: TGTGCCAGCAGTGACCCCCCGGCAGGGCTGCATAATTCACCCCTCCACTTT

D gene: -
J gene: TRBJ1-5
V gene: TRBV6-5
clone size: -
CDR3 protein: CASSYGQYSNQPQHF
CDR3 DNA: TGTGCCAGCAGTTACGGGCAGTATAGCAATCAGCCCCAGCATTTT

D gene: -
J gene: TRBJ1-2
V gene: TRBV6-1
clone size: -
CDR3 protein: CASSEMGGFYGYTF
CDR3 DNA: TGTGCCAGCAGTGAGATGGGAGGGTTCTATGGCTACACCTTC

D gene: -
J gene: TRBJ2-7
V gene: TRBV5-1
clone size: many
CDR3 protein: CASSNGQGGGYEQYF
CDR3 DNA: TGCGCCAGCAGCAACGGACAGGGCGGGGGTTACGAGCAGTACTTC

D gene: -
J gene: TRBJ1-6
V gene: TRBV5-1
clone size: -
CDR3 protein: CASSLAGNSPLHF
CDR3 DNA: TGCGCCAGCAGCTTGGCAGGGAATTCACCCCTCCACTTT

D gene: TRBD1
J gene: TRBJ2-7
V gene: TRBV5-1
clone size: -
CDR3 protein: CASSFGQGYFGEQYF
CDR3 DNA: TGCGCCAGCAGCTTCGGACAGGGATACTTTGGCGAGCAGTACTTC

D gene: -
J gene: TRBJ1-5
V gene: TRBV6-1
clone size: -
CDR3 protein: CASSGIEGSQRNQPQHF
CDR3 DNA: TGTGCCAGCAGTGGGATTGAGGGCAGTCAAAGAAATCAGCCCCAGCATTTT

D gene: -
J gene: TRBJ1-6
V gene: TRBV10-3
clone size: -
CDR3 protein: CAISDSRSNSPLHF
CDR3 DNA: TGTGCCATCAGTGATTCAAGGAGTAATTCACCCCTCCACTTT

D gene: -
J gene: TRBJ1-2
V gene: TRBV5-4
clone size: few
CDR3 protein: CASSLEQFGYTF
CDR3 DNA: TGTGCCAGCAGCTTGGAACAGTTCGGCTACACCTTC

D gene: -
J gene: TRBJ1-2
V gene: TRBV6-1
clone size: -
CDR3 protein: CASSEALPTIYGYTF
CDR3 DNA: TGTGCCAGCAGTGAAGCCCTCCCGACAATCTATGGCTACACCTTC

D gene: TRBD1
J gene: TRBJ1-4
V gene: TRBV5-1
clone size: -
CDR3 protein: CASSRRGLNNEKLFF
CDR3 DNA: TGCGCCAGCAGCCGGAGGGGGCTTAACAATGAAAAACTGTTTTTT

D gene: -
J gene: TRBJ2-7
V gene: TRBV5-6
clone size: -
CDR3 protein: CASSHIRPGGYEQYF
CDR3 DNA: TGTGCCAGCAGCCACATTCGACCCGGGGGCTACGAGCAGTACTTC

D gene: -
J gene: TRBJ2-1
V gene: TRBV7-9
clone size: -
CDR3 protein: CASSLGGSFNEQFF
CDR3 DNA: TGTGCCAGCAGCTTAGGCGGTTCCTTCAATGAGCAGTTCTTC

D gene: -
J gene: TRBJ1-5
V gene: TRBV18
clone size: -
CDR3 protein: CASSPPGGQPQHF
CDR3 DNA: TGTGCCAGCTCACCACCGGGGGGTCAGCCCCAGCATTTT

D gene: -
J gene: TRBJ2-7
V gene: TRBV7-9
clone size: -
CDR3 protein: CASSFGTNNEQYF
CDR3 DNA: TGTGCCAGCAGTTTCGGGACAAATAACGAGCAGTACTTC

D gene: -
J gene: TRBJ1-1
V gene: TRBV12-3/TRBV12-4
clone size: many
CDR3 protein: CASSQTITFF
CDR3 DNA: TGTGCCAGCAGTCAAACAATAACTTTCTTT

D gene: TRBD1
J gene: TRBJ2-1
V gene: TRBV3-1/TRBV3-2
clone size: -
CDR3 protein: CASSQERPTGNEQFF
CDR3 DNA: TGTGCCAGCAGCCAAGAAAGGCCGACAGGGAATGAGCAGTTCTTC

D gene: -
J gene: TRBJ2-5
V gene: TRBV21-1
clone size: -
CDR3 protein: CASSKVSHEKETQYF
CDR3 DNA: TGTGCCAGCAGCAAAGTGAGCCACGAGAAAGAGACCCAGTACTTC

D gene: -
J gene: TRBJ2-5
V gene: TRBV3-1/TRBV3-2
clone size: -
CDR3 protein: CASSQPRTGSGETQYF
CDR3 DNA: TGTGCCAGCAGCCAACCACGAACCGGGAGTGGGGAGACCCAGTACTTC